This T cell receptor (beta chain) was observed in a study of cytomegalovirus exposure and HLA in healthy donors. Study-level information: Assignment to the Caucasian-associated ancestry cluster applied to roughly 80% of the approximately 400 genotyped donors.

Study results and limitations: Analysis performed later found more than 15,000 TCR beta sequences associated with HLA alleles at 0.05 false discovery rate.

As to this clone: Antigen unknown.

The PCR had 60 Vbeta and 13 Jbeta primers. The assay was immunoSEQ multiplex PCR, and TCRdb's table has in-frame clones only and misses some. Here the sample spans roughly 100,000 clones, 60% to 85% being singletons. The CDR3 sequence is 15 residues long. In germline, CDR1 is SGHDT, CDR2 YYEEEE. V gave up 2 bases and J gave up 3 bases, with 15 bases separating them. The clonotype originates from a young woman in good health and CMV-seropositive. Sequencing input: PBMCs. J is TRBJ2-7 and V is TRBV5-6; D is possibly TRBD1 (6 bases). The CDR3 DNA reads as TGTGCCAGCAGCTTCATTGGACAGCTAAGCTACGAGCAGTACTTC. Protein: CASSFIGQLSYEQYF. Full variable domain (remainder filled in from reference TRBV5-6 and TRBJ2-7): DAGVTQSPTHLIKTRGQQVTLRCSPKSGHDTVSWYQQALGQGPQFIFQYYEEEERQRGNFPDRFSGHQFPNYSSELNVNALLLGDSALYLCASSFIGQLSYEQYFGPGTRLTVT.